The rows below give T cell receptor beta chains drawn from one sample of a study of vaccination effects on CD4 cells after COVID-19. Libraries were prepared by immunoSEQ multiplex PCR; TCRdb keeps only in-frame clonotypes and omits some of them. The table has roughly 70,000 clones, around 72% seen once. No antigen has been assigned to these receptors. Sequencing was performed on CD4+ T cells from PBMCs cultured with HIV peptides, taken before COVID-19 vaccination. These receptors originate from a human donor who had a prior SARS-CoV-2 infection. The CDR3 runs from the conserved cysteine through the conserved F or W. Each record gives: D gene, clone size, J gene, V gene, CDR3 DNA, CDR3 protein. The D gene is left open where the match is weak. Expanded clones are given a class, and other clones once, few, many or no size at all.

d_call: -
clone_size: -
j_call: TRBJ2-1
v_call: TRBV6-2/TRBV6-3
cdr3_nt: TGTGCCAGCAGTTACTTGACCAGGGTGGGATTCTCCAACGAGCAGTTCTTC
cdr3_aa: CASSYLTRVGFSNEQFF

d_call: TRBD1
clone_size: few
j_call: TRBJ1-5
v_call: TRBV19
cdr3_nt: TGTGCCAGTAGAACACAGCAGGGGGCTAGCTATAGCAATCAGCCCCAGCATTTT
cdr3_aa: CASRTQQGASYSNQPQHF

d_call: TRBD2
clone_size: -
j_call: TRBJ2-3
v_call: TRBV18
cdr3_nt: TGTGCCAGCTCAGGGAAGACTAGCGGGAGGCCGACAGATACGCAGTATTTT
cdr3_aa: CASSGKTSGRPTDTQYF

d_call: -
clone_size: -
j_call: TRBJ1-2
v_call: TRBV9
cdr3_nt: TGTGCCAGCAGCGTAGATTTGTGGGACCTAGGCTTTGAAGGCTACACCTTC
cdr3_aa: CASSVDLWDLGFEGYTF

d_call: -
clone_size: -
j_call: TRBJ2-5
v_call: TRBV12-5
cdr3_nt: TGTGCTAGTGGTTTTCTTTTAAGGGCCGACCAGTACTTC
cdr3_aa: CASGFLLRADQYF

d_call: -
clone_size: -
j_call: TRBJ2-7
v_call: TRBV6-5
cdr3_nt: TGTGCCAGCAGTTGGGGGGTTTCCTACGAGCAGTACTTC
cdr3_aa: CASSWGVSYEQYF

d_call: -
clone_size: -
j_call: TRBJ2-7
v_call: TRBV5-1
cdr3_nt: TGCGCCAGCAGCTTGGTTCAGGGGCCCTACGAGCAGTACTTC
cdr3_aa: CASSLVQGPYEQYF

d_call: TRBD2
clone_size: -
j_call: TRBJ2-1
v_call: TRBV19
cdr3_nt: TGTGCCAGTAGTATAAGCGGGAGTAGGACTTACAATGAGCAGTTCTTC
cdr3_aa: CASSISGSRTYNEQFF

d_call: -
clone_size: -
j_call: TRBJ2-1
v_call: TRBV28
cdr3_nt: TGTGCCAGCAGTCCCCTCCTACACCATTCAGGAGAGTATGACAATGAGCAGTTCTTC
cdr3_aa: CASSPLLHHSGEYDNEQFF

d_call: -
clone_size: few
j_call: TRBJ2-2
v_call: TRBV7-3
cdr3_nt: TGTGCCAGCAGCTTAAGTGGTGGCTATTCTACCGGGGAGCTGTTTTTT
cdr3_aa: CASSLSGGYSTGELFF

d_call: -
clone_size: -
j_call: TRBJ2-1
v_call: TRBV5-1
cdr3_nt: TGCGCCAGCAGCGCGGGACCGGGCAATGAGCAGTTCTTC
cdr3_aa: CASSAGPGNEQFF

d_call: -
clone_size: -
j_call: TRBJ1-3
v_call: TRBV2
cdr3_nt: TGTGCCAGCAGTGACCCTGGAAACACCATATATTTT
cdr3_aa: CASSDPGNTIYF

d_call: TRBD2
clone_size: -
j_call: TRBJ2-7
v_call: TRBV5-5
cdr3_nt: TGTGCCAGCAGCCGCTCCAGGGAGGGCGAGCAGTACTTC
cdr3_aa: CASSRSREGEQYF

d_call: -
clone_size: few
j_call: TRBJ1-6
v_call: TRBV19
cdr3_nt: TGTGCCAGTAGTCCCACCCTGACAGGATACAATTCACCCCTCCACTTT
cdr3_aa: CASSPTLTGYNSPLHF

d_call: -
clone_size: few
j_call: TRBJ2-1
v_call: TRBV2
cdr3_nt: TGTGCCAGCAGTGTGTCTCCAGCGCGCTCCTACAATGAGCAGTTCTTC
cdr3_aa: CASSVSPARSYNEQFF

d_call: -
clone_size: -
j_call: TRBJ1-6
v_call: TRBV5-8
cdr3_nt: TGTGCCAGCAGCTTGGAGCACAGGGACAATTCACCCCTCCACTTT
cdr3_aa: CASSLEHRDNSPLHF

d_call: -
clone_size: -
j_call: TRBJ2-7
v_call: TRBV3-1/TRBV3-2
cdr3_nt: TGTGCCAGCAGCCAAGGTGGGCGGGGCTATCCAGCCGAGCAGTACTTC
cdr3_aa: CASSQGGRGYPAEQYF

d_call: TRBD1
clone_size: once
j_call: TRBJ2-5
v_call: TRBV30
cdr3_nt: TGTGCCTGGAGAATATGGGCCAGGGGGCAAGAGACCCAGTACTTC
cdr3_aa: CAWRIWARGQETQYF

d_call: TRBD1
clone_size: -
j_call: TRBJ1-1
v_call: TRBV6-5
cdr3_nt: TGTGCCAGCAGTTCCGGGACAGGGGGCGAAGCTTTCTTT
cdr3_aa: CASSSGTGGEAFF

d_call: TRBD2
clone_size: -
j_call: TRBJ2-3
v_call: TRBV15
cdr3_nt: TGTGCCACCAGCAGCGAGCGCGGGGGGAGAGGGGGAGATACGCAGTATTTT
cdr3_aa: CATSSERGGRGGDTQYF

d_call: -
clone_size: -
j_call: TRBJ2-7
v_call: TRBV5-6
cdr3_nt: TGTGCCAGCAGCCGAACCCACGAGCAGTACTTC
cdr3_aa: CASSRTHEQYF

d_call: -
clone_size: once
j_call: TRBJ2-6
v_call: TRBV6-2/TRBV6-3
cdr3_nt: TGTGCCAGCAGTTACACTCTTGGGGCCAACGTCCTGACTTTC
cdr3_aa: CASSYTLGANVLTF

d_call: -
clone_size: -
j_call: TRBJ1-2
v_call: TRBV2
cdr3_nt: TGTGCCAGCAGTGAGGTGGTTAACTATGGCTACACCTTC
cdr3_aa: CASSEVVNYGYTF

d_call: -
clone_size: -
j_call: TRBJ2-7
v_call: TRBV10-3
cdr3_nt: TGTGCCATCAGGGCGCAGGACAGCTCCTACGAGCAGTACTTC
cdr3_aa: CAIRAQDSSYEQYF

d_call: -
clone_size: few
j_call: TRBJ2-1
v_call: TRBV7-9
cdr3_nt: TGTGCCAGCAGCTTGAGCTATGAGCAGTTCTTC
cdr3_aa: CASSLSYEQFF

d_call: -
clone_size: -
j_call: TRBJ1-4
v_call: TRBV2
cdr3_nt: TGTGCCAGCGGACGGGGCCGGGGAGAAAAACTGTTTTTT
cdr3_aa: CASGRGRGEKLFF

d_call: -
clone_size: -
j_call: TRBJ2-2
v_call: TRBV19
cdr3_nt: TGTGCCAGTAGTGCAGGACTCCTACAACCCCCGAACACCGGGGAGCTGTTTTTT
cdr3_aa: CASSAGLLQPPNTGELFF